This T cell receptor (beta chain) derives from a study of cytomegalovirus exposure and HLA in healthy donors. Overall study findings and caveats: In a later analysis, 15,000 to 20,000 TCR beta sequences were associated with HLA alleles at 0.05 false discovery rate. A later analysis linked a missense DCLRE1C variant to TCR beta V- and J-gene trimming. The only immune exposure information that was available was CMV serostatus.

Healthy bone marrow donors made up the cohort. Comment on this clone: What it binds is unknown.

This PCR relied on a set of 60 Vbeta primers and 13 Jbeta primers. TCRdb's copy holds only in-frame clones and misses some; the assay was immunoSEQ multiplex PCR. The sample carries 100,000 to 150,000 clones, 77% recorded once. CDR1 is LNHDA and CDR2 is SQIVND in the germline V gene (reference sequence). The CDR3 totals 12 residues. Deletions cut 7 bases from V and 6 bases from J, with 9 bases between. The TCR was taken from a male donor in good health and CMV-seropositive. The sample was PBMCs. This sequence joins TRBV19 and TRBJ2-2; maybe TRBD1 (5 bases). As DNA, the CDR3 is TGTGCCAGTACAGGGCTGGCCGGGGAGCTGTTTTTT. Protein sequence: CASTGLAGELFF. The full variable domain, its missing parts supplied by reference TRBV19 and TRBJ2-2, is DGGITQSPKYLFRKEGQNVTLSCEQNLNHDAMYWYRQDPGQGLRLIYYSQIVNDFQKGDIAEGYSVSREKKESFPLTVTSAQKNPTAFYLCASTGLAGELFFGEGSRLTVL.